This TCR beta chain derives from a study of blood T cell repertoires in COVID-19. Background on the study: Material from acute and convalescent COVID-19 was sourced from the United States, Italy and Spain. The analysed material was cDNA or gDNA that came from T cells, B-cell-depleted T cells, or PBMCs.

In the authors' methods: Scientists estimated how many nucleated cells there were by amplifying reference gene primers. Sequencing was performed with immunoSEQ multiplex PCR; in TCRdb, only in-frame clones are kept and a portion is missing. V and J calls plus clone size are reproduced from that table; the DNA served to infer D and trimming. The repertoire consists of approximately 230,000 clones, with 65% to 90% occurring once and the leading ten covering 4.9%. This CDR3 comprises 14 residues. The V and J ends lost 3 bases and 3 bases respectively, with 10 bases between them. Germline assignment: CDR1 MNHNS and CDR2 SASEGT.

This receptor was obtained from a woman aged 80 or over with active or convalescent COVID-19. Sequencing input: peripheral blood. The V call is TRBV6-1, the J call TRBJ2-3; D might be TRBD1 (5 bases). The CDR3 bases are TGTGCCAGCAGTGAGTGGGGCGCGACAGATACGCAGTATTTT. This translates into CASSEWGATDTQYF.